This T cell receptor beta chain was documented in a study of CD8 T cells in ankylosing spondylitis (dated by TCRdb to about 2017). Background on the whole study: The study profiled T cell receptor beta repertoires in healthy donors and ankylosing spondylitis patients to find disease-linked TCR variants. In total, the full study cohort was made up of roughly 110 healthy donors and about two dozen ankylosing spondylitis patients. Peripheral blood was sampled, and synovial fluid was additionally collected from ankylosing spondylitis patients. Study-wide conclusions, independent of this receptor: A TCR beta motif made up of several highly homologous amino acid variants appeared to be characteristic of blood from ankylosing spondylitis patients. Some of the motif variants had been reported before in the synovial fluid and blood of reactive arthritis patients, a finding that suggests common disease-initiation mechanisms. A CD8+ phenotype was shown by the disease-linked clones, which were found at relatively low frequencies in peripheral blood. According to the report, matched synovial fluid samples from ankylosing spondylitis patients were significantly enriched for the disease-linked clones.

The reads were generated on an Illumina HiSeq 2500. TCR beta libraries were prepared by quantitative 5'-RACE with molecular barcodes. In the original analysis: To identify disease-linked TCR variants, a new computational method was used, one built on a probabilistic model of VDJ rearrangement. In-frame beta chains were kept once TCRdb had trimmed the public reads at Q25 with fastp and called clones with MiXCR. Each entry is one CDR3 protein sequence, shown with its most common DNA and genes. None of the V and J calls come from the authors' own analysis; TCRdb made them. The sample table records 200,000 to 300,000 distinct CDR3 sequences; about 24% of these occur just once. The ten largest make up approximately 0.61% of the sample. The CDR1 and CDR2 encoded by the germline V gene are SGHDT and YYEEEE. From its cysteine to its phenylalanine, the CDR3 spans 13 amino acids. The only DNA kept is the CDR3, 39 bases in frame from the first base. V drops 4 bases and J drops 4 bases, leaving 11 bases in between.

Comment on this clonotype: Its cognate antigen has yet to be identified. No base-level quality is on record; no much larger clone is a single base apart.

The sample consisted of blood, either unsorted or a sorted T cell fraction (not recorded which). Rearrangement joined TRBV5-6 to TRBJ1-2; the D segment could be TRBD1, given 5 matching bases. This receptor was identified in a male donor with ankylosing spondylitis or in good health (not recorded which). The CDR3 region: CASSGGRGYGYTF. The DNA is as follows: TGTGCCAGCAGCGGGGGACGGGGCTATGGCTACACCTTC.